Here is one TCR beta chain with its context. Its antigen remains unidentified. The entry originates in a study of T-cell reconstitution after alpha-beta-depleted transplantation in children. General study findings and limits: Hyperexpanded clones declined; after one year, newly produced T cells mostly supplied diversity. Expanded graft clones, several hundred of them, were reportedly the source of alpha-beta T cells about two months after transplant.

Researchers prepared the TCRbeta library using unique molecular identifiers, the study reports. TCRdb independently ran MiXCR on the PCR reads; one entry per CDR3 protein. The repertoire consists of roughly 790,000 distinct CDR3 sequences, with 15% to 20% occurring once and the leading ten covering around 5.3%. CDR1 and CDR2 from the germline V gene are SQVTM and ANQGSEA. CDR3 length: 10 amino acids. V was pared by 3 bases and J by 8 bases, with 7 bases between. The input for sequencing was PBMCs, mostly from graft donor cells, taken 360 days after TCRalphabeta/CD19-depleted stem cell transplant. The chain recombines TRBV29-1 with TRBJ1-2, with a possible D match to TRBD1 (6 bases). The TCR was taken from a male patient younger than 18 who had a stem cell transplant for acute lymphoblastic leukemia, so the T cells may come from the graft donor. CDR3 sequence reads: CSVEGGGYTF. The CDR3 bases are TGCAGCGTTGAGGGGGGCGGCTACACCTTC.